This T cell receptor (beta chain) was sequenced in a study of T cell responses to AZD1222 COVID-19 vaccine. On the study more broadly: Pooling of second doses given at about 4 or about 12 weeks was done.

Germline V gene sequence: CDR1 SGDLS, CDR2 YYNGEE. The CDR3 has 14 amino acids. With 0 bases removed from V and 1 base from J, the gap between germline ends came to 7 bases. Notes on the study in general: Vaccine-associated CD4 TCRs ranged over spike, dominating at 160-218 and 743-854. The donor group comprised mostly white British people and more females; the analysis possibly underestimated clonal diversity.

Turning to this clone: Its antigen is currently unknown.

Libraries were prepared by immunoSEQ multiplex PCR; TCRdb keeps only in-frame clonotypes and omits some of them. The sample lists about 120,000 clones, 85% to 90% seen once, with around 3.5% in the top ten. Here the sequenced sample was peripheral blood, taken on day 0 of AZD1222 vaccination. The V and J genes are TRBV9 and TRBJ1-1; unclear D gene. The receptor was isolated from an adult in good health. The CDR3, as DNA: TGTGCCAGCAGCGTAGAGGGTTGGAACACTGAAGCTTTCTTT. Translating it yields CASSVEGWNTEAFF.